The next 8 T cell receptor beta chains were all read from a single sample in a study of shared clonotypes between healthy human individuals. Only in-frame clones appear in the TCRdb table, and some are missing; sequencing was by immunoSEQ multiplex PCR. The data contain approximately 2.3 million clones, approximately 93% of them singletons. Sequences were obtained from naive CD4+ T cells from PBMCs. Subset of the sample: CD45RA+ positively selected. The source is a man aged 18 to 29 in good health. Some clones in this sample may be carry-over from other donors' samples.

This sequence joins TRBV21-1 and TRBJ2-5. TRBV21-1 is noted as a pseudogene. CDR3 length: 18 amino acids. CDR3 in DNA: TGTGCCAGCAGCAAAGGAGTATGGCAGGAGGACATGCAAGAGACCCAGTACTTC. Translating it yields CASSKGVWQEDMQETQYF.

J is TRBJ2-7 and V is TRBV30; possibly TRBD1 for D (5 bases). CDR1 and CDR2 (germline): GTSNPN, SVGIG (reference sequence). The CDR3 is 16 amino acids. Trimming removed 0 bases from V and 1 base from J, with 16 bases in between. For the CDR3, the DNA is TGTGCCTGGAGTGTAAGGGGCAGGAGCGATTCCTACGAGCAGTACTTC. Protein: CAWSVRGRSDSYEQYF.

CDR3 sequence: CASSSPGWADSTDTQYF. The CDR3 DNA sequence: TGTGCCAGCAGCTCCCCAGGGTGGGCAGATAGCACAGATACGCAGTATTTT. This chain joins TRBV28 and TRBJ2-3; D is possibly TRBD1 (5 bases). The germline gives CDR1 MDHEN, CDR2 SYDVKM. This CDR3 is 17 amino acids long. The V gene lost 6 bases and the J gene lost 0 bases, with 19 bases spanning the gap.

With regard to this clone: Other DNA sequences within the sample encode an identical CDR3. DNA for the CDR3: TGCGCCAGCAGCTTGGAGACAGGGTTTGGTGAAAAACTGTTTTTT. Its protein product is CASSLETGFGEKLFF. This chain joins TRBV5-1 and TRBJ1-4; 7 nucleotides agree with TRBD1. This CDR3 region has 15 residues. V shed 0 bases, J shed 7 bases, and the junction held 6 bases outside the gene matches. Germline CDR1 SGHRS, CDR2 YFSETQ.

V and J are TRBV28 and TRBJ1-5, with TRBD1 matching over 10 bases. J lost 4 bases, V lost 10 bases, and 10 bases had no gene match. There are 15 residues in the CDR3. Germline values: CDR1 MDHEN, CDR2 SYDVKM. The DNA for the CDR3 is TGTGCCACCCAGAATTGGGGACAGGGGAATCAGCCCCAGCATTTT. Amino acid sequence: CATQNWGQGNQPQHF.

In DNA form, the CDR3 reads TGTGCCATCAGCCCGACAGGGGCCGGAGGTGAAAAACTGTTTTTT. Its protein is CAISPTGAGGEKLFF. This chain joins TRBV10-3 and TRBJ1-4; 8 nucleotides align to TRBD1. Germline V gives CDR1 ENHRY, CDR2 SYGVKD. The CDR3 contains 15 residues. J gave up 7 bases and V 6 bases, and 10 bases lay outside the gene matches.

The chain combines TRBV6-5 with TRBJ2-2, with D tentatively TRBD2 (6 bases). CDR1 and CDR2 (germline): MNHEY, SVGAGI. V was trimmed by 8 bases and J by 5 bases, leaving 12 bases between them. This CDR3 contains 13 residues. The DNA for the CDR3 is TGTGCCAGCCGGAGGGAACCGACCGGGGAGCTGTTTTTT. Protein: CASRREPTGELFF.

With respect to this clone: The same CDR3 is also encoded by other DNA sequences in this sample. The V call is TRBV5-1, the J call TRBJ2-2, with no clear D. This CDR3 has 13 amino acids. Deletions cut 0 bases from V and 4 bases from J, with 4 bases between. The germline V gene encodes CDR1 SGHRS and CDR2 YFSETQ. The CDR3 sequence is CASSLDITGELFF. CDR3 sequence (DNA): TGCGCCAGCAGCTTGGACATCACCGGGGAGCTGTTTTTT.